The entry that follows covers one TCR beta chain sequence. The source of the sample is a study of shared clonotypes between healthy human individuals. Germline lookup yields CDR1 SGHNT and CDR2 YYREEE (reference sequence). The V end was cut by 1 base, the J end by 2 bases, with 12 bases between. The CDR3 length is 15 residues. Assay: immunoSEQ multiplex PCR; the TCRdb copy retains only in-frame clones and omits some. The sample has about 680,000 clones; about 90% are singletons. As defined, naive CD8 cells were CD45RO-negative and positively selected for CCR7, with terminally differentiated effector memory CD45RA+ cells excluded.

Sequenced sample: naive CD8+ T cells sorted from blood. The sequence came from a man between 25 and 39 years old in good health. The chain is built from TRBV5-4 and TRBJ1-2; possibly TRBD1 for D (5 bases). Here the CDR3 DNA reads TGTGCCAGCAGCTTGCATACAGGACTGAACTATGGCTACACCTTC. Encoded protein: CASSLHTGLNYGYTF.